Following are 14 T cell receptor beta chains from one sample sequenced in a study of neurological immune-mediated disorders. TCRdb reanalysed the 5' RACE reads using MiXCR and keeps one entry per CDR3 protein. Of 50,000 to 75,000 distinct CDR3 sequences in the sample, roughly 13% were seen once. Specimen: PBMCs. The origin of the receptors is a woman aged 55-69 years with HTLV-1-associated myelopathy (HAM/TSP).

This clonotype has ten or more counts. The rearrangement uses TRBV5-1 and TRBJ2-4, with 15 bases aligning to TRBD2. This CDR3 region has 16 residues. The J segment lost 9 bases and the V segment lost 7 bases, leaving 11 bases of the junction unmatched. Germline lookup yields CDR1 SGHRS and CDR2 YFSETQ. CDR3 DNA sequence: TGCGCCAGCCACCGACCGGGACTAGCGGGAGGTACCATTCAGTACTTC. This sequence encodes CASHRPGLAGGTIQYF.

There are many counts of this clonotype. The V and J genes are TRBV15 and TRBJ1-2; D call uncertain. V dropped 6 bases and J dropped 3 bases, with 11 bases sitting between them. The length of the CDR3 is 13 residues. The V gene's germline CDR1 is LNHNV and CDR2 YYDKDF (reference sequence). As DNA, the CDR3 is TGTGCCACCAGGAGTGGTGGGGACTATGGCTACACCTTC. As protein: CATRSGGDYGYTF. The full variable domain, completed using reference TRBV15 and TRBJ1-2, is DAMVIQNPRYQVTQFGKPVTLSCSQTLNHNVMYWYQQKSSQAPKLLFHYYDKDFNNEADTPDNFQSRRPNTSFCFLDIRSPGLGDTAMYLCATRSGGDYGYTFGSGTRLTVV.

In its sample, this clonotype was seen many times. V is TRBV11-2 and J is TRBJ2-5; 8 bases map to TRBD1. CDR3 length: 14 residues. V dropped 6 bases and J dropped 3; count of bases not matched to a gene: 6. Germline assignment: CDR1 SGHAT and CDR2 FQNNGV. Here the CDR3 reads CASRSGGSKETQYF. The CDR3 DNA is TGTGCCAGCAGGTCAGGGGGCTCTAAAGAGACCCAGTACTTC.

Note on this clonotype: This may be a read error, as it is one base from a much larger clone. The DNA of the CDR3 is TGCAGTGCTAGTACGGGACAGGACTACGAGCAGTACTTC. Translation gives CSASTGQDYEQYF. The rearrangement joins TRBV20-1 to TRBJ2-7; the match to TRBD1 covers 8 bases. The length of the CDR3 is 13 residues. CDR1 is DFQATT and CDR2 is SNEGSKA in the germline V gene (reference sequence). V lost 3 bases to trimming and J lost 3 bases; unmatched junction nucleotides: 4.

This clonotype was counted ten times or more. This chain uses TRBV10-3 with TRBJ2-3, with 15 bases fitting TRBD2. CDR3 length: 20 residues. Germline CDR1 is ENHRY and CDR2 is SYGVKD. The V and J ends lost 10 bases and 1 base, in that order; junction bases with no gene match: 18. The CDR3 sequence is CATEKGTSGRLGQGTDTQYF. CDR3 nucleotides: TGTGCCACCGAAAAAGGGACTAGCGGGAGGTTGGGTCAGGGCACAGATACGCAGTATTTT.

This clonotype has ten or more counts. The V and J genes are TRBV7-2 and TRBJ1-5; D gene unclear. V dropped 2 bases and J dropped 4 bases, with 12 bases sitting between them. The CDR3 is made up of 15 amino acids. Germline V lookup: CDR1 SGHTA, CDR2 FQGNSA. The CDR3 DNA reads TGTGCCAGCAGCTTATATAACACCCTAAATCAGCCCCAGCATTTT. Residues: CASSLYNTLNQPQHF.

This clonotype has ten or more counts. The chain employs TRBV20-1 and TRBJ2-7; D not resolved. The V gene lost 1 base and the J gene lost 4 bases, with 11 bases spanning the gap. Germline V gene sequence: CDR1 DFQATT, CDR2 SNEGSKA (reference sequence). The CDR3 totals 13 residues. CDR3 DNA sequence: TGCAGTGCTAGAGCTAGTGGGTTATACGAGCAGTACTTC. Amino acid sequence: CSARASGLYEQYF.

This clonotype has more than one count but fewer than ten. The chain carries TRBV11-2 and TRBJ1-1; D unclear. Germline-derived CDR1 and CDR2 are SGHAT and FQNNGV. The V end was cut by 2 bases, the J end by 3 bases, with 7 bases between. There are 13 residues in the CDR3. CDR3 in amino acids: CASSLFGDTEAFF. The CDR3 DNA reads TGTGCCAGCAGCTTATTCGGGGACACTGAAGCTTTCTTT.

The table lists this clonotype with many counts. The chain uses TRBV3-1 and TRBJ2-7; 8 positions match TRBD2. This CDR3 is 17 amino acids long. In germline, CDR1 is LGHDT, CDR2 YNNKEL (reference sequence). J was trimmed by 0 bases and V by 3 bases; bases with no gene match: 10. This CDR3 is CASSHGGGRSLSYEQYF. The CDR3 nucleotides are TGTGCCAGCAGCCACGGGGGGGGCCGGAGTCTCTCCTACGAGCAGTACTTC.

This clonotype was picked up many times. The rearrangement uses TRBV27 and TRBJ1-6; 8 bases agree with TRBD1. V was clipped by 4 bases and J by 10 bases; unmatched bases: 6. The CDR3 has 14 residues. Germline V lookup: CDR1 MNHEY, CDR2 SMNVEV (reference sequence). CDR3 coding DNA: TGTGCCAGCAGTTGGACAGGGAAAGGATCACCCCTCCACTTT. It translates to CASSWTGKGSPLHF.

The sample holds many counts of this clonotype. The chain employs TRBV20-1 and TRBJ2-1; no reliable D call. V was trimmed by 6 bases and J by 10 bases, leaving 16 bases between them. This CDR3 region has 12 residues. In germline, CDR1 is DFQATT, CDR2 SNEGSKA (reference sequence). CDR3 nucleotide sequence: TGCAGTGCCGCGCCTGGGCCCAGAGAGCAGTTCTTC. Translating it yields CSAAPGPREQFF.

This clonotype was counted ten times or more. The V gene is TRBV20-1, the J gene TRBJ2-7, with D possibly being TRBD2 (5 bases). Trimming took 3 bases from V and 3 from J, leaving 18 bases between them. This CDR3 has 15 residues. Looked up from germline, CDR1 is DFQATT and CDR2 is SNEGSKA (reference sequence). Here the CDR3 DNA reads TGCAGTGCTAGCTCCGTGGGCCTTGAGGGCTACGAGCAGTACTTC. This codes for CSASSVGLEGYEQYF.

This clonotype showed up many times. The chain combines TRBV10-3 with TRBJ2-1; 8 positions agree with TRBD2. The CDR3 has 15 residues. From germline, CDR1 is ENHRY and CDR2 SYGVKD. V trimming: 6 bases; J trimming: 4 bases; junction bases outside the gene matches: 8. DNA for the CDR3: TGTGCCATCAGAAACGGGGGCGGGGGGTACAATGAGCAGTTCTTC. This codes for CAIRNGGGGYNEQFF.

This clonotype was seen a few times. The rearrangement links TRBV29-1 to TRBJ2-5, with 7 positions matching TRBD1. The CDR3 is made up of 13 amino acids. Germline V CDR1 and CDR2: SQVTM, ANQGSEA. V shed 7 bases and J 6 bases; nucleotides not matched to a gene: 11. CDR3 DNA: TGCAGCGGGCAACGGGACAGCGATAAGACCCAGTACTTC. Translated, it gives CSGQRDSDKTQYF.